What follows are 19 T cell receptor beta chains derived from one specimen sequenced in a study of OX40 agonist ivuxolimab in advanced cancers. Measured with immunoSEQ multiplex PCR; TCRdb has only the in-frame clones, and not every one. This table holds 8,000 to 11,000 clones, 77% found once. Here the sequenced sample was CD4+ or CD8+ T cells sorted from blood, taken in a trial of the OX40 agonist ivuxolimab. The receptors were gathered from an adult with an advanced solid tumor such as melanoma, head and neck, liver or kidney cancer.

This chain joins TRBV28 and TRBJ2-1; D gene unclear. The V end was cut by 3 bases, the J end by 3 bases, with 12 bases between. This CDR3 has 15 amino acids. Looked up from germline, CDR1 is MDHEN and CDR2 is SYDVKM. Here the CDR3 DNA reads TGTGCCAGCAGTTTCGCGACGGATAACTACAATGAGCAGTTCTTC. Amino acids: CASSFATDNYNEQFF.

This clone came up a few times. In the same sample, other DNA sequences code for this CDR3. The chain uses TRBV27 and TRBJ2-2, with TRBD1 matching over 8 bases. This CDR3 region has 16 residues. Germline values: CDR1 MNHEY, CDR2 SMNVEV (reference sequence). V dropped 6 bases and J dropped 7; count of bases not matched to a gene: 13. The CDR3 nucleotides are TGTGCCAGCAGCCCTCTCGGACAGGGAAAGGACGGGGAGCTGTTTTTT. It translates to CASSPLGQGKDGELFF.

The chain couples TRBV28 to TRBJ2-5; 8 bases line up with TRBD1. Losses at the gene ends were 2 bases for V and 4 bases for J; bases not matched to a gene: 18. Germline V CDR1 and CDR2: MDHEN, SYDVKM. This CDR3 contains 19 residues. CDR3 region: CASSLPNGQGLSLGETQYF. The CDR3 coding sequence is TGTGCCAGCAGTTTACCTAACGGACAGGGACTTTCTTTGGGAGAGACCCAGTACTTC.

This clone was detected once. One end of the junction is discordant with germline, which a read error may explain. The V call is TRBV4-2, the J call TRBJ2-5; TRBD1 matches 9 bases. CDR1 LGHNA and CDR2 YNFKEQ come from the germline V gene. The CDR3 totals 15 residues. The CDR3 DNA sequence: TGTGCCAACAGCCAAGAACAGGGGGCCAGTGAGACCCAGTACTTC. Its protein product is CANSQEQGASETQYF.

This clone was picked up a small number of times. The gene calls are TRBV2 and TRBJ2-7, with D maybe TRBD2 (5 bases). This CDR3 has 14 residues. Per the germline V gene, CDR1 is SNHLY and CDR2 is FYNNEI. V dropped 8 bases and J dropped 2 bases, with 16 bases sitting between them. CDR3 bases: TGTGCCAGCTCCTTTCGAGGACTTGCCTACGAGCAGTACTTC. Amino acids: CASSFRGLAYEQYF.

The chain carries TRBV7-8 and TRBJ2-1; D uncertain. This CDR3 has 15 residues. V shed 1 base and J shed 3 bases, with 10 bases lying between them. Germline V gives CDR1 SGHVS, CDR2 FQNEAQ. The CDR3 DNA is TGTGCCAGCAGCTTAGGCGCGGAGAGCTACAATGAGCAGTTCTTC. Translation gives CASSLGAESYNEQFF.

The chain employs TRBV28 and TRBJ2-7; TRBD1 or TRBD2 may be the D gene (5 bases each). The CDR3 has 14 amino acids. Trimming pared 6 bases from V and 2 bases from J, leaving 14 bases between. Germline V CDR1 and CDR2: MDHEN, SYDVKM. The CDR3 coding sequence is TGTGCCAGCAGATCTCCGGGACGCCCCTACGAGCAGTACTTC. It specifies CASRSPGRPYEQYF.

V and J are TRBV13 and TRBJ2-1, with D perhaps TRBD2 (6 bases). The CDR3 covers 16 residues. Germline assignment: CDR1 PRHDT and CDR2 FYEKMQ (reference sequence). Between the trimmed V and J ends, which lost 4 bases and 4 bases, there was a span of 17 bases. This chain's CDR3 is CASSSPGLGPYNEQFF. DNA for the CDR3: TGTGCCAGCAGCTCCCCGGGACTTGGGCCTTACAATGAGCAGTTCTTC.

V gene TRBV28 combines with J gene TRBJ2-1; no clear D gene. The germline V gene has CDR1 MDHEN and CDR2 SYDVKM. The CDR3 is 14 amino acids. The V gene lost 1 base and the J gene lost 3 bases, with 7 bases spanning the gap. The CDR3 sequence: CASSLFVNYNEQFF. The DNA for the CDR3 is TGTGCCAGCAGTTTATTCGTAAACTACAATGAGCAGTTCTTC.

CDR3 sequence reads: CASSGMNTEAFF. CDR3 sequence (DNA): TGTGCCAGCAGTGGCATGAACACTGAAGCTTTCTTT. V is TRBV25-1 and J is TRBJ1-1; D is ambiguous. This CDR3 has 12 amino acids. V lost 4 bases to trimming and J lost 0 bases, with 3 bases between them. Germline lookup yields CDR1 MGHDK and CDR2 SYGVNS.

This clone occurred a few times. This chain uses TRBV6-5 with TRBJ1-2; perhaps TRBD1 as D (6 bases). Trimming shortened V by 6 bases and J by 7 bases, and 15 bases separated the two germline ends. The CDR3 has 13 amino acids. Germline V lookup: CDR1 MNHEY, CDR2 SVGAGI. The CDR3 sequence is CASSPLMGAGYTF. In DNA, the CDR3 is TGTGCCAGCAGCCCCCTGATGGGGGCTGGCTACACCTTC.

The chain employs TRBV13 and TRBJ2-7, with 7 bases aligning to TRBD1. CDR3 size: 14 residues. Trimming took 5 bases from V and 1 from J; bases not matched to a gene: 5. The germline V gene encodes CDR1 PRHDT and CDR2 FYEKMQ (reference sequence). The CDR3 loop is CASSHSGQSYEQYF. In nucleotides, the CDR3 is TGTGCCAGCAGCCATTCGGGACAGTCCTACGAGCAGTACTTC.

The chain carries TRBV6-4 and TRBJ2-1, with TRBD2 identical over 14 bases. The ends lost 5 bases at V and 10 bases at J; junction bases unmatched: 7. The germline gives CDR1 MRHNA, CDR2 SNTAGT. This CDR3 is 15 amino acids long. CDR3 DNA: TGTGCCAGCAGTTCCGGGACTAGCGGGAGCGGCGAGCAGTTCTTC. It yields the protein CASSSGTSGSGEQFF.

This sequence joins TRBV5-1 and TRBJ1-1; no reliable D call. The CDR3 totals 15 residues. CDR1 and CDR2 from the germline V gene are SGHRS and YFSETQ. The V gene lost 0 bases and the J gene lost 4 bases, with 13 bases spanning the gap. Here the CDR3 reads CASSLAKARTTEAFF. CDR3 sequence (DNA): TGCGCCAGCAGCTTGGCCAAAGCTCGCACCACTGAAGCTTTCTTT.

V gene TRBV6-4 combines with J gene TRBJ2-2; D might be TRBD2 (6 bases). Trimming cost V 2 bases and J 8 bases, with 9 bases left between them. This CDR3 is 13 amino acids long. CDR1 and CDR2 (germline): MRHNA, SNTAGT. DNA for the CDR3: TGTGCCAGCAGTGACGGGACTTCTGGGGAGCTGTTTTTT. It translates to CASSDGTSGELFF.

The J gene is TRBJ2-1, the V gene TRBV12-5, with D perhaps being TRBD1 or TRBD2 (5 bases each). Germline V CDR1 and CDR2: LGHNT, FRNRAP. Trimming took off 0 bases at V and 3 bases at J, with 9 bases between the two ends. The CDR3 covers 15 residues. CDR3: CASGLVEGSYNEQFF. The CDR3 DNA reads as TGTGCTAGTGGTTTGGTAGAGGGGAGCTACAATGAGCAGTTCTTC.

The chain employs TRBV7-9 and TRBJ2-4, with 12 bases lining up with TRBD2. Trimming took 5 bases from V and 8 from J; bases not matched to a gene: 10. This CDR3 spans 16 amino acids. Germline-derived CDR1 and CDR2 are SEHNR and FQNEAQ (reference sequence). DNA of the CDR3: TGTGCCAGCAGCCTACCGGTGACTAGCGGGAGAGACATTCAGTACTTC. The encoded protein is CASSLPVTSGRDIQYF.

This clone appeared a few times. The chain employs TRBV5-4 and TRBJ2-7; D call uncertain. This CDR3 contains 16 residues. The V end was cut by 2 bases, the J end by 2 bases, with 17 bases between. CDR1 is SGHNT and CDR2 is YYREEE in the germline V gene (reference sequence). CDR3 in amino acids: CASSLILTQIPYEQYF. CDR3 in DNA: TGTGCCAGCAGCTTAATTCTGACCCAAATTCCCTACGAGCAGTACTTC.

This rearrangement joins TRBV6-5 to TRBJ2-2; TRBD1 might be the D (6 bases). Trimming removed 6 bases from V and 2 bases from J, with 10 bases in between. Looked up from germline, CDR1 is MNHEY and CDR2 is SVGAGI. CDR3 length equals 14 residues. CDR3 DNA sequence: TGTGCCAGCAGCGGGACATCAAACACCGGGGAGCTGTTTTTT. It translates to CASSGTSNTGELFF.